These 27 T cell receptor beta chains were sequenced from one sample in a study of T cells in Graves' hyperthyroidism and ophthalmopathy. Regions amplified from RNA transcripts were the TCR beta CDR3 regions. A set of HTBI primers served as the primers for a first-round RT-PCR of the TCR CDR3. TCRdb re-called the multiplex PCR reads through MiXCR, storing one row per CDR3 protein. This table holds about 600,000 distinct CDR3 sequences, 13% to 15% found once. Sequenced input: blood. The receptors derive from a woman in her forties or fifties with Graves' ophthalmopathy.

This clonotype turned up a few times. The gene calls are TRBV12-3 or TRBV12-4 and TRBJ1-6; D is perhaps TRBD1 (6 bases). The CDR3 has 14 amino acids. Between the trimmed V and J ends, which lost 4 bases and 7 bases, there was a span of 11 bases. CDR3 bases: TGTGCCAGCAGTTCGGCAGGGGAGAATTCACCCCTCCACTTT. Translated, it gives CASSSAGENSPLHF.

This clonotype was seen a few times. The chain is built from TRBV6-1 and TRBJ2-7; the D gene could be TRBD1 or TRBD2 (5 bases each). Trimming cost V 8 bases and J 6 bases, with 8 bases left between them. CDR1 MNHNS and CDR2 SASEGT come from the germline V gene. The length of the CDR3 is 10 residues. The CDR3 nucleotides are TGTGCCAGCCGGGGCGGCGAGCAGTACTTC. Its translation: CASRGGEQYF.

This chain connects TRBV5-4 to TRBJ1-2, with 7 positions matching TRBD1. The CDR3 consists of 17 residues. The J segment lost 5 bases and the V segment lost 4 bases, leaving 17 bases of the junction unmatched. The germline V gene has CDR1 SGHNT and CDR2 YYREEE (reference sequence). CDR3 in amino acids: CASSPGTETQGVYGYTF. For the CDR3, the DNA is TGTGCCAGCAGCCCCGGGACGGAAACGCAGGGGGTTTATGGCTACACCTTC.

This clonotype was seen many times. The chain is built from TRBV5-8 and TRBJ1-2, with 7 bases aligning to TRBD1. The CDR3 sequence is 15 residues long. Germline-derived CDR1 and CDR2 are SGHTS and YDEGEE. The J segment lost 6 bases and the V segment lost 0 bases, leaving 8 bases of the junction unmatched. CDR3 sequence: CASSLEGARMDGYTF. The CDR3 DNA sequence: TGTGCCAGCAGCTTGGAGGGGGCAAGAATGGATGGCTACACCTTC.

The J gene is TRBJ2-5, the V gene TRBV6-1; 15 nucleotides match TRBD2. The CDR3 totals 21 residues. V gave up 5 bases and J gave up 0 bases; unmatched junction bases: 16. Germline-derived CDR1 and CDR2 are MNHNS and SASEGT. Written as DNA, the CDR3 is TGTGCCAGCAGTCGACGGGGACTAGCGGGAGGTTCATCTCAGCACCAAGAGACCCAGTACTTC. This translates into CASSRRGLAGGSSQHQETQYF.

This clonotype appeared a few times. The chain couples TRBV4-1 to TRBJ1-2; maybe TRBD1 (5 bases). CDR3 length equals 15 residues. The germline V and J ends were trimmed by 2 bases and 3 bases, with 13 bases remaining between them. Looked up from germline, CDR1 is MGHRA and CDR2 is YSYEKL. CDR3 bases: TGCGCCAGCAGCCAATCTCTCAGGGAGGACTATGGCTACACCTTC. Translated: CASSQSLREDYGYTF.

This clonotype was observed at least ten times. The chain uses TRBV10-3 and TRBJ1-1; D not certain. V was pared by 6 bases and J by 5 bases, with 22 bases between. Germline V gives CDR1 ENHRY, CDR2 SYGVKD. The CDR3 runs to 16 residues. The CDR3 is CAIRPHQQNPGTEAFF. The CDR3 DNA reads as TGTGCCATCAGACCCCACCAACAGAACCCCGGGACTGAAGCTTTCTTT.

This clonotype was observed at least ten times. The chain joins TRBV7-6 to TRBJ2-7; TRBD1 is a possible D gene (5 bases). CDR3 length equals 18 residues. With 1 base removed from V and 1 base from J, the gap between germline ends came to 20 bases. The germline CDR1 and CDR2 sequences are SGHVS and FNYEAQ. Written as DNA, the CDR3 is TGTGCCAGCAGCTTAGATGAGTCAGGACAAGTCACTTCCTACGAGCAGTACTTC. It encodes CASSLDESGQVTSYEQYF. Combining the CDR3 with reference TRBV7-6 and TRBJ2-7 gives the whole variable domain GAGVSQSPRYKVTKRGQDVALRCDPISGHVSLYWYRQALGQGPEFLTYFNYEAQQDKSGLPNDRFSAERPEGSISTLTIQRTEQRDSAMYRCASSLDESGQVTSYEQYFGPGTRLTVT.

The chain has TRBV12-3 or TRBV12-4 and TRBJ1-2; the D is unclear. The CDR3 is 11 residues long. The V end was cut by 6 bases, the J end by 7 bases, with 9 bases between. CDR3 protein: CASSMPGGYTF. CDR3 DNA sequence: TGTGCCAGCAGCATGCCAGGTGGCTACACCTTC.

Comments on this clonotype: With a much larger clone just one base away, this may be a read error. The V call is TRBV7-2, the J call TRBJ2-7, with TRBD2 identical over 13 bases. From germline, CDR1 is SGHTA and CDR2 FQGNSA. The CDR3 consists of 14 residues. The CDR3 spells CAGSLRLAGGEQYF. CDR3 DNA sequence: TGTGCCGGCAGCTTGAGACTAGCGGGAGGCGAGCAGTACTTC.

This clonotype was found a few times. V is TRBV7-9 and J is TRBJ1-4, with D possibly TRBD1 on 5 matching bases. The CDR3 runs to 15 residues. The ends were cut back, 4 bases at V and 6 bases at J, with 15 bases in the middle. CDR1 and CDR2 from the germline V gene are SEHNR and FQNEAQ (reference sequence). This CDR3 is CASSSPGLFDEKLFF. The CDR3 DNA sequence: TGTGCCAGCAGCTCTCCGGGACTTTTTGATGAAAAACTGTTTTTT. Full variable domain (outside the CDR3, taken from reference TRBV7-9 and TRBJ1-4): DTGVSQNPRHKITKRGQNVTFRCDPISEHNRLYWYRQTLGQGPEFLTYFQNEAQLEKSRLLSDRFSAERPKGSFSTLEIQRTEQGDSAMYLCASSSPGLFDEKLFFGSGTQLSVL.

This clonotype was detected ten times or more. The chain recombines TRBV12-5 with TRBJ1-2; 12 positions match TRBD1. The J segment lost 0 bases and the V segment lost 7 bases, leaving 9 bases of the junction unmatched. Germline assignment: CDR1 LGHNT and CDR2 FRNRAP. CDR3 size: 17 residues. The CDR3 loop is CASANRDRGPSNYGYTF. In nucleotides, the CDR3 is TGTGCTAGTGCCAACCGGGACAGGGGGCCTTCTAACTATGGCTACACCTTC. The whole variable domain, remainder taken from reference TRBV12-5 and TRBJ1-2, is DARVTQTPRHKVTEMGQEVTMRCQPILGHNTVFWYRQTMMQGLELLAYFRNRAPLDDSGMPKDRFSAEMPDATLATLKIQPSEPRDSAVYFCASANRDRGPSNYGYTFGSGTRLTVV.

The genes are TRBV5-6 and TRBJ2-7; a weak D match, TRBD1 (5 bases). The germline V gene encodes CDR1 SGHDT and CDR2 YYEEEE. Trimming took 4 bases from V and 5 from J, leaving 10 bases between them. CDR3 length: 12 amino acids. The CDR3 DNA reads TGTGCCAGCAGCCGCAGGGCCAACGAGCAGTACTTC. It translates to CASSRRANEQYF.

The V gene is TRBV7-2, the J gene TRBJ1-3; TRBD1 matches 7 bases. The germline V gene encodes CDR1 SGHTA and CDR2 FQGNSA. This CDR3 has 15 residues. V lost 5 bases to trimming and J lost 0 bases; unmatched junction nucleotides: 4. The CDR3 is CASSTRGSSGNTIYF. Here the CDR3 DNA reads TGTGCCAGCAGCACCAGGGGGAGCTCTGGAAACACCATATATTTT.

This clonotype was seen at least ten times. The chain is built from TRBV6-2 or TRBV6-3 and TRBJ1-1; D is ambiguous. The V gene lost 1 base and the J gene lost 5 bases, with 14 bases spanning the gap. This CDR3 region has 15 residues. The germline V gene has CDR1 MNHEY and CDR2 SVGEGT. CDR3 coding DNA: TGTGCCAGCAGTTACTTGCTAGTGAGTCGAACTGAAGCTTTCTTT. Residues: CASSYLLVSRTEAFF.

This clonotype was counted many times. The V gene is TRBV28, the J gene TRBJ2-7; tentatively, D is TRBD1 or TRBD2 (5 bases each). Germline CDR1 is MDHEN and CDR2 is SYDVKM. With 6 bases removed from V and 1 base from J, the gap between germline ends came to 13 bases. The CDR3 has 14 amino acids. In DNA, the CDR3 is TGTGCCAGCAGGAAAAGTGGGGGATCCTACGAGCAGTACTTC. This codes for CASRKSGGSYEQYF.

This clonotype was counted ten times or more. This sequence joins TRBV4-1 and TRBJ1-1, with 7 positions matching TRBD1. V dropped 3 bases and J dropped 0; count of bases not matched to a gene: 1. Germline V gene lookup returns CDR1 MGHRA and CDR2 YSYEKL. The CDR3 contains 14 residues. The CDR3 nucleotides are TGCGCCAGCAGCCATGACAGGGTGAACACTGAAGCTTTCTTT. This gives the protein CASSHDRVNTEAFF.

About this clonotype: Given a much more abundant clone one base away, this may be a read error. The chain carries TRBV7-2 and TRBJ2-1; no clear D. The V gene's germline CDR1 is SGHTA and CDR2 FQGNSA. CDR3 length: 14 amino acids. Trimming left V 3 bases short and J 6 bases short, with 12 bases between. The DNA for the CDR3 is TGTGCCAGCAGCTTTCTGGACGGGCGCAATGAGCAGTTCTTC. Amino acid sequence: CASSFLDGRNEQFF.

As for this clonotype: A read error may explain this, as a much larger clone is one base away. V and J are TRBV6-9 and TRBJ2-2; no clear D gene. The germline gives CDR1 MNHGY, CDR2 SVAAGI. There are 15 residues in the CDR3. Written as DNA, the CDR3 is TGTGCCGGCAGTTTACACCCATCGAACACCGGGGAGCTGTTTTTT. Residues: CAGSLHPSNTGELFF.

In this sample, this clonotype turned up a few times. The chain uses TRBV6-1 and TRBJ1-1, with TRBD1 matching over 10 bases. Germline V CDR1 and CDR2: MNHNS, SASEGT. The trim removed 5 bases at V and 4 bases at J, leaving 10 bases unmatched. The CDR3 has 16 residues. In nucleotides, the CDR3 is TGTGCCAGCAGTCCTCGTTTGGGACAGGGGCCCACTGAAGCTTTCTTT. The encoded protein is CASSPRLGQGPTEAFF.

The chain is built from TRBV7-2 and TRBJ1-5, with unresolved D. V was trimmed by 9 bases and J by 3 bases, leaving 15 bases between them. In germline, CDR1 is SGHTA, CDR2 FQGNSA. The CDR3 has 14 amino acids. CDR3 in amino acids: CASSINLNNQPQHF. DNA for the CDR3: TGTGCCAGTAGTATTAATTTGAACAATCAGCCCCAGCATTTT.

Many counts were recorded for this clonotype. This chain connects TRBV28 to TRBJ2-7; 7 bases are shared with TRBD2. J was trimmed by 0 bases and V by 5 bases; bases with no gene match: 10. The CDR3 spans 16 residues. Looked up from germline, CDR1 is MDHEN and CDR2 is SYDVKM. For the CDR3, the DNA is TGTGCCAGCAGTCCACCAGGACTAGTGGACTCCTACGAGCAGTACTTC. Protein sequence: CASSPPGLVDSYEQYF. Full variable domain (remainder filled in from reference TRBV28 and TRBJ2-7): DVKVTQSSRYLVKRTGEKVFLECVQDMDHENMFWYRQDPGLGLRLIYFSYDVKMKEKGDIPEGYSVSREKKERFSLILESASTNQTSMYLCASSPPGLVDSYEQYFGPGTRLTVT.

A few counts support this clonotype. The DNA of the CDR3 is TGTGCCAGCAGCTTACTGGCTATTTCTTCTACCCCCTTAACCTACGAGCAGTACTTC. It specifies CASSLLAISSTPLTYEQYF. The chain carries TRBV11-2 and TRBJ2-7; D is uncertain. This CDR3 spans 19 amino acids. Trimming removed 2 bases at V and 2 bases at J, with 25 bases between. Germline V CDR1 and CDR2: SGHAT, FQNNGV.

The chain recombines TRBV27 with TRBJ2-2; 9 nucleotides line up with TRBD2. The CDR3 totals 19 residues. The J segment lost 2 bases and the V segment lost 1 base, leaving 11 bases of the junction unmatched. Per the germline V gene, CDR1 is MNHEY and CDR2 is SMNVEV (reference sequence). The DNA of the CDR3 is TGTGCCAGCAGTTTATGGGGGACTAGCAGACCTAGAAACACCGGGGAGCTGTTTTTT. Translation: CASSLWGTSRPRNTGELFF.

This clonotype has ten or more counts. The genes are TRBV7-2 and TRBJ2-5; D may correspond to TRBD1 or TRBD2 (6 bases each). Germline-derived CDR1 and CDR2 are SGHTA and FQGNSA. The CDR3 is 16 amino acids. The V end lost 5 bases, the J end lost 5 bases, and 21 bases lay between the germline ends. The CDR3 DNA is TGTGCCAGCAGCCCCGCTACAGGGAGGTTGGGGGAGACCCAGTACTTC. Protein sequence: CASSPATGRLGETQYF.

This chain connects TRBV5-1 to TRBJ2-3; D gene ambiguous. CDR1 is SGHRS and CDR2 is YFSETQ in the germline V gene. Trimming took 4 bases from V and 1 from J, leaving 7 bases between them. This CDR3 is built from 13 residues. CDR3 amino acids: CASSPIGTDTQYF. In DNA form, the CDR3 reads TGCGCCAGCAGCCCGATTGGCACAGATACGCAGTATTTT.

As to this clonotype: This may arise from a read error, as a much more abundant clone is one base away. The chain is built from TRBV20-1 and TRBJ2-1, with TRBD2 matching 10 bases. This CDR3 has 17 residues. From germline, CDR1 is DFQATT and CDR2 SNEGSKA (reference sequence). This chain's CDR3 is CSARDRRTSGSYNGQFF. The CDR3 nucleotides are TGCAGTGCTAGAGATCGAAGGACTAGCGGCTCCTACAATGGGCAGTTCTTC.